Below are 8 T cell receptor beta chains sequenced from a single sample in a study of preoperative IRX-2 immunotherapy in early breast cancer (dated by TCRdb to 2018 to 2020). Explained via the paper, the treatment or condition label denotes: preoperative locoregional IRX-2 cytokine immunotherapy. The protocol used for the library was the immunoSEQ multiplex PCR assay. Entries here come from immuneACCESS through TCRdb and include only in-frame sequences with V and J called. Some clones fail to appear in such tables; in the studies checked, an unresolved V gene covers under half of the shortfall, and the cause of the remainder is unknown. The sample data list 40,000 to 50,000 clones, and about 80% of these were observed just once. Together, the top ten hold 1% to 1.5% of the sample. Specimen: tumor tissue, collected after IRX-2 immunotherapy. Receptor source: a human donor with breast cancer.

This chain links TRBV5-1 with TRBJ1-5, with D maybe TRBD1 (6 bases). Deletions cut 4 bases from V and 4 bases from J, with 15 bases between. The CDR3 contains 15 residues. Germline V gene data show CDR1 as SGHRS and CDR2 as YFSETQ. The CDR3 coding sequence is TGCGCCAGCAGCACCGCCGGGGGCCCTAATCAGCCCCAGCATTTT. It specifies CASSTAGGPNQPQHF.

This sequence joins TRBV11-3 and TRBJ2-3; D unclear. Germline V gene sequence: CDR1 SGHNT, CDR2 YENEEA. This CDR3 is built from 16 residues. V was trimmed by 3 bases and J by 2 bases, leaving 15 bases between them. The CDR3 DNA is TGTGCCAGCAGCTTGGAATTAAAGTCATACACAGATACGCAGTATTTT. The encoded protein is CASSLELKSYTDTQYF.

The chain has TRBV28 and TRBJ2-1, with 9 positions matching TRBD1. Germline CDR1 MDHEN, CDR2 SYDVKM. Losses at the gene ends were 5 bases for V and 3 bases for J; bases not matched to a gene: 8. This CDR3 contains 16 residues. CDR3 amino acids: CASSATGTGLYNEQFF. The DNA of the CDR3 is TGTGCCAGCAGTGCAACCGGGACAGGGCTCTACAATGAGCAGTTCTTC.

The chain links TRBV6-8 to TRBJ2-1; D could derive from TRBD1 or TRBD2 (6 bases each). CDR3 size: 15 residues. CDR1 and CDR2 (germline): MNHGY, SAAAGT. V was pared by 4 bases and J by 7 bases, with 17 bases between. The CDR3, as DNA: TGTGCCAGCAGTTCCTTCTACGGGGGCCAAAATGAGCAGTTCTTC. Its translation is CASSSFYGGQNEQFF.

The chain has TRBV1 and TRBJ2-7; the D call of TRBD2 is as the table states it, not checked on the DNA. TRBV1 is annotated as a pseudogene. This CDR3 is built from 15 residues. Here the CDR3 reads CASSQGRGSSYEQYF. The CDR3 bases are TGCGCCAGCAGCCAAGGCCGGGGATCGTCTTACGAGCAGTACTTC.

This sequence joins TRBV6-8 and TRBJ2-5, with 11 positions matching TRBD2. V lost 2 bases to trimming and J lost 1 base; unmatched junction nucleotides: 3. The CDR3 spans 16 residues. Germline V gives CDR1 MNHGY, CDR2 SAAAGT. The CDR3 nucleotides read TGTGCCAGCAGTTACGGGACTAGCGGCCCCCAAGAGACCCAGTACTTC. As protein: CASSYGTSGPQETQYF.

The V gene is TRBV11-3, the J gene TRBJ1-4; D is unresolved. CDR3 length equals 14 residues. V lost 5 bases to trimming and J lost 6 bases, with 13 bases between them. From germline, CDR1 is SGHNT and CDR2 YENEEA. The CDR3 DNA follows: TGTGCCAGCAGCCCACGGGAGAGGGATGAAAAACTGTTTTTT. It encodes CASSPRERDEKLFF.

The rearrangement joins TRBV29-1 to TRBJ2-6; either TRBD1 or TRBD2 may supply D (5 bases each). CDR3 size: 18 residues. Looked up from germline, CDR1 is SQVTM and CDR2 is ANQGSEA. Trimming stripped 0 bases from V and 1 base from J, with 16 bases between. The CDR3 is CSVEDLEGIRSGANVLTF. In nucleotides, the CDR3 is TGCAGCGTTGAAGATTTAGAGGGGATTCGGTCTGGGGCCAACGTCCTGACTTTC.